Sequencing of this TCR beta chain was carried out in a study of blood T cell repertoires in COVID-19. Turning to the study itself: The United States, Italy and Spain supplied acute and convalescent COVID-19 samples. The cDNA or gDNA used as material had been derived from T cells, B-cell-depleted T cells, or PBMCs.

This CDR3 spans 14 amino acids. Germline-derived CDR1 and CDR2 are MDHEN and SYDVKM. Losses at the gene ends were 6 bases for V and 3 bases for J; bases not matched to a gene: 6. In the source study's methods: The authors estimated nucleated cell counts from reference gene primer amplification. Using immunoSEQ multiplex PCR, the repertoire was profiled, and TCRdb retains in-frame clones only, with some absent. That table furnishes V, J and clone size, whereas the DNA furnished D and trimming. The table lists 110,000 or so clones, 75% to 90% of them singletons. This TCR came from a woman aged 60-75 years with COVID-19, enrolled during active disease. The chain is built from TRBV28 and TRBJ2-5; 8 bases are a match to TRBD1. The specimen sequenced was peripheral blood. For the CDR3, the DNA is TGTGCCAGCAGCGGACAGGGTCGGGAAGAGACCCAGTACTTC. It translates to CASSGQGREETQYF.